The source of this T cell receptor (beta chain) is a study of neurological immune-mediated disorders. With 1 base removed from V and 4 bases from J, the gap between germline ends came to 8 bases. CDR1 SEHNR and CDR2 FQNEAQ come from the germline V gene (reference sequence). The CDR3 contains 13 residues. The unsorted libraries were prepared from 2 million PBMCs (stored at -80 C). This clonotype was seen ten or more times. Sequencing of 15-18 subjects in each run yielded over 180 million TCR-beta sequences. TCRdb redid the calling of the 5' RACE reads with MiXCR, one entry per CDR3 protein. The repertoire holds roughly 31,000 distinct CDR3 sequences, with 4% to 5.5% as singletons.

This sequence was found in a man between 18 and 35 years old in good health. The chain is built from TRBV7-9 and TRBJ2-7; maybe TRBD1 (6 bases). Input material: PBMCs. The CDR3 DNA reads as TGTGCCAGCAGCTTAGAACAGGGATACGAGCAGTACTTC. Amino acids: CASSLEQGYEQYF.